Each of the 24 T cell receptor beta chains below was sequenced from the same sample in a study of early T cells in non-severe SARS-CoV-2 infection. TCRdb re-derived calls from the 5' RACE reads in MiXCR, one entry per CDR3 protein. The sample shows about 37,000 distinct CDR3 sequences, 7.9% of them seen only once. The material was whole blood, obtained at baseline. The receptors stem from an adult who was a healthcare worker with PCR-confirmed SARS-CoV-2 infection or an uninfected control (not recorded which).

This clonotype has a handful of counts. The rearrangement joins TRBV5-4 to TRBJ1-1; D perhaps matches TRBD1 (5 bases). V lost 3 bases and J 5 bases, leaving 20 bases between the germline ends. The CDR3 contains 16 residues. The germline V gene has CDR1 SGHNT and CDR2 YYREEE (reference sequence). This chain's CDR3 is CASSWAMAPEGTEAFF. The CDR3 DNA reads TGTGCCAGCAGCTGGGCTATGGCTCCCGAGGGGACTGAAGCTTTCTTT.

The sample holds many counts of this clonotype. The chain combines TRBV10-2 with TRBJ1-2; D gene ambiguous. The germline CDR1 and CDR2 sequences are WSHSY and SAAADI. V was cut by 8 bases and J by 4 bases, with 14 bases left in between. The CDR3 contains 13 residues. The CDR3 region has the DNA TGCGCCAGCGCGTCTGAACCTGGCTATGGCTACACCTTC. It is translated as CASASEPGYGYTF.

V and J are TRBV2 and TRBJ1-6, with TRBD1 matching over 11 bases. There are 15 residues in the CDR3. Trimming at V came to 6 bases and at J to 4 bases, leaving 2 bases not matched to a gene. Germline V gene sequence: CDR1 SNHLY, CDR2 FYNNEI. The CDR3 here is CASRGTGGYNSPLHF. CDR3 DNA sequence: TGTGCCAGCAGAGGGACAGGGGGATATAATTCACCCCTCCACTTT.

This clonotype was counted at least ten times. The chain couples TRBV6-2 or TRBV6-3 to TRBJ2-1; D might be TRBD1 or TRBD2, each matching 5 bases. Germline-derived CDR1 and CDR2 are MNHEY and SVGEGT. The CDR3 spans 15 residues. Between the trimmed V and J ends, which lost 7 bases and 10 bases, there was a span of 23 bases. CDR3 in amino acids: CASTDPPGTLVEQFF. In DNA, the CDR3 is TGTGCCAGCACCGACCCCCCCGGGACGTTGGTCGAGCAGTTCTTC.

The genes are TRBV6-6 and TRBJ1-6; D is perhaps TRBD1 (5 bases). CDR1 is MNHNY and CDR2 is SVGAGI in the germline V gene (reference sequence). There are 13 residues in the CDR3. V lost 7 bases to trimming and J lost 9 bases, with 13 bases between them. CDR3 sequence: CASTMAGGSPLHF. In DNA form, the CDR3 reads TGTGCCAGCACAATGGCGGGGGGTTCACCCCTCCACTTT.

The sample holds many counts of this clonotype. This rearrangement joins TRBV6-4 to TRBJ2-1; TRBD2 agrees at 12 bases. The V gene's germline CDR1 is MRHNA and CDR2 SNTAGT. The V segment lost 5 bases and the J segment 5 bases; nucleotides outside the gene matches: 4. CDR3 size: 15 residues. CDR3 in amino acids: CASSPSGGAHNEQFF. Here the CDR3 DNA reads TGTGCCAGCAGTCCTAGCGGGGGGGCCCACAATGAGCAGTTCTTC.

This clonotype was found many times. This CDR3 reads CASSARDRVNEQYF. The CDR3 nucleotides read TGTGCCAGCAGCGCCCGGGACAGGGTAAACGAGCAGTACTTC. V and J are TRBV12-3 or TRBV12-4 and TRBJ2-7, with 9 bases aligning to TRBD1. The CDR3 runs to 14 residues. V lost 6 bases, J lost 5 bases, and 8 bases stayed unmatched.

This clonotype appeared many times. J is TRBJ1-5 and V is TRBV4-1; possible D gene TRBD1, 5 bases. Germline lookup yields CDR1 MGHRA and CDR2 YSYEKL. The V end lost 6 bases, the J end lost 2 bases, and 8 bases lay between the germline ends. CDR3 length: 13 amino acids. The CDR3 sequence: CASSQGGNQPQHF. CDR3 nucleotide sequence: TGCGCCAGCAGTCAGGGAGGCAATCAGCCCCAGCATTTT.

This clonotype has at least ten counts. The chain has TRBV18 and TRBJ2-7; 14 nucleotides match TRBD2. CDR1 KGHSH and CDR2 LQKENI come from the germline V gene. The ends lost 2 bases at V and 5 bases at J; junction bases unmatched: 8. CDR3 length: 17 residues. The CDR3, as DNA: TGTGCCAGCTCACCAAGGACTAGCGGGGGGACCGTAAACGAGCAGTACTTC. Its translation: CASSPRTSGGTVNEQYF. Complete variable domain (other parts from reference TRBV18 and TRBJ2-7): NAGVMQNPRHLVRRRGQEARLRCSPMKGHSHVYWYRQLPEEGLKFMVYLQKENIIDESGMPKERFSAEFPKEGPSILRIQQVVRGDSAAYFCASSPRTSGGTVNEQYFGPGTRLTVT.

This clonotype has only a few counts. The chain joins TRBV7-7 to TRBJ2-1, with TRBD1 matching 9 bases. From germline, CDR1 is SSHAT and CDR2 FNYEAQ (reference sequence). Trimming removed 4 bases from V and 9 bases from J; junction bases left unmatched: 4. The CDR3 spans 13 residues. CDR3: CASSSDRGGEQFF. CDR3 coding DNA: TGTGCCAGCAGCTCCGACAGGGGGGGTGAGCAGTTCTTC.

The rearrangement joins TRBV29-1 to TRBJ2-5; D may be TRBD1 (5 bases). Looked up from germline, CDR1 is SQVTM and CDR2 is ANQGSEA. Trimming took off 5 bases at V and 1 base at J, with 11 bases between the two ends. The CDR3 loop spans 13 amino acids. CDR3 sequence (DNA): TGCAGCGTTACAGGACAAATCCAAGAGACCCAGTACTTC. It encodes CSVTGQIQETQYF.

This clonotype was recorded at least ten times. The V and J genes are TRBV4-2 and TRBJ2-3; 9 positions agree with TRBD1. The length of the CDR3 is 16 residues. CDR1 and CDR2 from the germline V gene are LGHNA and YNFKEQ. The V gene end was trimmed by 4 bases and the J gene end by 3 bases; junction bases not matched to a gene: 8. As DNA, the CDR3 is TGTGCCAGCAGCCCAATACAGGGGGCTAGAACAGATACGCAGTATTTT. Its protein is CASSPIQGARTDTQYF.

This clonotype was seen at least ten times. The chain recombines TRBV3-1 with TRBJ2-3; possibly TRBD1 for D (5 bases). Trimming removed 5 bases from V and 0 bases from J, with 12 bases in between. The CDR3 is 15 residues long. The V gene's germline CDR1 is LGHDT and CDR2 YNNKEL (reference sequence). CDR3 nucleotide sequence: TGTGCCAGCAGCTCGGTCGCAGGGAGCACAGATACGCAGTATTTT. Protein: CASSSVAGSTDTQYF.

This clonotype turned up a few times. The V gene is TRBV6-6, the J gene TRBJ2-2, with D perhaps matching TRBD1 (6 bases). The V end was cut by 5 bases, the J end by 4 bases, with 14 bases between. Per germline, CDR1 MNHNY and CDR2 SVGAGI (reference sequence). The CDR3 is 15 amino acids. The CDR3 spells CASSPPGHLTGELFF. The DNA of the CDR3 is TGTGCCAGCAGTCCCCCGGGACACCTCACCGGGGAGCTGTTTTTT.

This clonotype appeared a few times. The chain has TRBV18 and TRBJ2-5; D not certain. V was pared by 6 bases and J by 5 bases, with 16 bases between. There are 14 residues in the CDR3. Per the germline V gene, CDR1 is KGHSH and CDR2 is LQKENI. The CDR3 bases are TGTGCCAGCTCCACTTCCGAGTCTGGGGAGACCCAGTACTTC. Translating gives CASSTSESGETQYF.

The chain uses TRBV20-1 and TRBJ2-1; 13 bases map to TRBD2. V lost 6 bases, J lost 3 bases, and 5 bases stayed unmatched. Germline V gene lookup returns CDR1 DFQATT and CDR2 SNEGSKA (reference sequence). This CDR3 has 15 amino acids. CDR3 DNA: TGCAGTGCGTCCGGGACTAGCGGGGACTACAATGAGCAGTTCTTC. Translation gives CSASGTSGDYNEQFF.

V usage is TRBV11-2 and J usage is TRBJ2-2; 10 nucleotides match TRBD1. Germline values: CDR1 SGHAT, CDR2 FQNNGV. This CDR3 has 15 residues. The V segment lost 6 bases and the J segment 3 bases; nucleotides outside the gene matches: 4. The CDR3 region has the DNA TGTGCCAGCAGTGCCGGGACAGGGGACACCGGGGAGCTGTTTTTT. Amino acids: CASSAGTGDTGELFF.

The CDR3 nucleotides read TGCGCCAGCAGCCAAGATCCGCGGGGGCGCGTCTACGAGCAGTACTTC. Residues: CASSQDPRGRVYEQYF. V is TRBV4-1 and J is TRBJ2-7; the D gene is possibly TRBD2 (7 bases). The CDR3 consists of 16 residues. Trimming took off 0 bases at V and 3 bases at J, with 15 bases between the two ends. Germline V gene sequence: CDR1 MGHRA, CDR2 YSYEKL.

This clonotype was seen a few times. The rearrangement joins TRBV20-1 to TRBJ2-7; TRBD2 agrees at 14 bases. Germline loops: CDR1 DFQATT, CDR2 SNEGSKA (reference sequence). The CDR3 consists of 14 residues. V shed 4 bases and J 6 bases; nucleotides not matched to a gene: 5. CDR3 in DNA: TGCAGTGCTACTGGGACTAGCGGGGGAATCGAGCAGTACTTC. This translates into CSATGTSGGIEQYF.

By sample fraction, this clonotype is medium-sized. The chain joins TRBV15 to TRBJ1-1; 7 bases match TRBD1. The CDR3 covers 12 residues. The V gene's germline CDR1 is LNHNV and CDR2 YYDKDF (reference sequence). V shed 9 bases and J 5 bases; nucleotides not matched to a gene: 6. CDR3 region: CATREGATEAFF. CDR3 nucleotide sequence: TGTGCCACAAGGGAGGGGGCGACTGAAGCTTTCTTT.

In the case of this clonotype: This sequence may be a read error, since a much larger clone differs from it by one base. The chain links TRBV5-1 to TRBJ2-1; 7 nucleotides agree with TRBD1. The germline gives CDR1 SGHRS, CDR2 YFSETQ. This CDR3 region has 16 residues. CDR3 coding DNA: TGCGCCAACAGCTTTCTCCCCATGGGACAGAACAATGAGCAGTTCTTC. Its protein is CANSFLPMGQNNEQFF.

This clonotype was recorded at least ten times. V is TRBV7-9 and J is TRBJ1-1; no firm D call. CDR3 length: 12 amino acids. Germline CDR1 is SEHNR and CDR2 is FQNEAQ (reference sequence). V was shortened by 5 bases and J by 3 bases, with 7 bases between the two germline ends. CDR3 sequence (DNA): TGTGCCAGCAGCCCATCCGACACTGAAGCTTTCTTT. Translation gives CASSPSDTEAFF.

The chain is built from TRBV20-1 and TRBJ2-1; D gene unclear. Looked up from germline, CDR1 is DFQATT and CDR2 is SNEGSKA (reference sequence). Deletions cut 5 bases from V and 9 bases from J, with 11 bases between. The CDR3 has 11 amino acids. The CDR3 DNA reads as TGCAGTGCTGTGATCGTCCCTGAGCAGTTCTTC. It translates to CSAVIVPEQFF.

The chain recombines TRBV7-9 with TRBJ2-6; 9 bases agree with TRBD1. Germline V gene lookup returns CDR1 SEHNR and CDR2 FQNEAQ (reference sequence). The V and J ends lost 5 bases and 3 bases, in that order; junction bases with no gene match: 2. The CDR3 has 15 residues. The CDR3 reads CASSGTGSGANVLTF. The CDR3 DNA sequence: TGTGCCAGCAGCGGGACAGGGAGTGGGGCCAACGTCCTGACTTTC. Based on the CDR3 plus reference TRBV7-9 and TRBJ2-6, the full variable domain is DTGVSQNPRHKITKRGQNVTFRCDPISEHNRLYWYRQTLGQGPEFLTYFQNEAQLEKSRLLSDRFSAERPKGSFSTLEIQRTEQGDSAMYLCASSGTGSGANVLTFGAGSRLTVL.